The 18 T cell receptor beta chains in this list originate from one sample, sequenced in a study of blood T cell repertoires in COVID-19. Method: immunoSEQ multiplex PCR; TCRdb's copy keeps in-frame clones and lacks some. Of 200,000 to 250,000 clones listed, roughly 80% were seen once; the top ten hold less than 20%. The sequenced sample was peripheral blood. All receptors come from a man aged 30-40 years with active or convalescent COVID-19.

The J gene is TRBJ2-1, the V gene TRBV18, with 12 bases fitting TRBD2. Per the germline V gene, CDR1 is KGHSH and CDR2 is LQKENI. The CDR3 is 16 residues long. V lost 0 bases and J lost 7; bases outside the gene matches: 4. The CDR3 spells CASSPPTSGRGNEQFF. CDR3 DNA sequence: TGTGCCAGCTCACCACCGACTAGCGGGAGAGGAAATGAGCAGTTCTTC.

This clone was seen once. The chain recombines TRBV6-2 or TRBV6-3 with TRBJ1-3; no clear D. The V gene's germline CDR1 is MNHEY and CDR2 SVGEGT. V was cut by 2 bases and J by 9 bases, with 11 bases left in between. The CDR3 covers 13 residues. As DNA, the CDR3 is TGTGCCAGCAGTTACCCCCCTCGGGGCACCATATATTTT. Protein sequence: CASSYPPRGTIYF.

Note on this clone: This sample includes further DNA sequences coding for the same CDR3. This chain links TRBV28 with TRBJ1-2; D not certain. The CDR3 is made up of 11 amino acids. The germline V gene has CDR1 MDHEN and CDR2 SYDVKM. The V and J ends lost 4 bases and 4 bases respectively, with 4 bases between them. This CDR3 is CASSSGYGYTF. DNA for the CDR3: TGTGCCAGCAGTTCCGGCTATGGCTACACCTTC.

The rearrangement uses TRBV7-2 and TRBJ2-7; 7 bases are shared with TRBD2. With 5 bases clipped from V and 0 bases from J, the junction kept 10 bases outside the gene matches. The CDR3 spans 16 residues. Germline V lookup: CDR1 SGHTA, CDR2 FQGNSA. The CDR3 bases are TGTGCCAGCAGCCCCACCGGGGGGTGGGACTCCTACGAGCAGTACTTC. Its protein is CASSPTGGWDSYEQYF.

This clone was recorded a few times. The CDR3 DNA is TGTGCCAGCAGTGAAGGGCAGGGGAACGGAAACACCATATATTTT. Translating gives CASSEGQGNGNTIYF. The rearrangement uses TRBV2 and TRBJ1-3, with D maybe TRBD1 (6 bases). Germline assignment: CDR1 SNHLY and CDR2 FYNNEI. CDR3 length equals 15 residues. V was pared by 1 base and J by 4 bases, with 11 bases between.

This clone was observed a single time. The chain links TRBV7-2 to TRBJ2-3; a weak D match, TRBD2 (6 bases). V lost 0 bases to trimming and J lost 4 bases, with 17 bases between them. The CDR3 has 17 residues. Germline CDR1 reads SGHTA; CDR2 reads FQGNSA. Here the CDR3 reads CASSLAQKTSLADTQYF. CDR3 DNA sequence: TGTGCCAGCAGCTTAGCACAAAAGACTAGTCTGGCAGATACGCAGTATTTT.

Only a few counts were recorded for this clone. The V call is TRBV9, the J call TRBJ2-2, with a tentative D call TRBD2 (5 bases). CDR1 SGDLS and CDR2 YYNGEE come from the germline V gene. This CDR3 comprises 14 residues. Trimming pared 2 bases from V and 1 base from J, leaving 6 bases between. CDR3 residues: CASSVGGNTGELFF. CDR3 coding DNA: TGTGCCAGCAGCGTTGGAGGGAACACCGGGGAGCTGTTTTTT.

The chain uses TRBV7-2 and TRBJ2-7; TRBD2 is a possible D gene (5 bases). This CDR3 is 14 amino acids long. CDR1 SGHTA and CDR2 FQGNSA come from the germline V gene. V was pared by 4 bases and J by 3 bases, with 13 bases between. DNA for the CDR3: TGTGCCAGCAGCTCTCCCCAGGCGGGCTACGAGCAGTACTTC. This gives the protein CASSSPQAGYEQYF.

This sequence joins TRBV30 and TRBJ2-7; 7 bases agree with TRBD1. CDR3 length: 13 residues. Germline V lookup: CDR1 GTSNPN, CDR2 SVGIG (reference sequence). The J segment lost 6 bases and the V segment lost 7 bases, leaving 12 bases of the junction unmatched. The CDR3: CASRQGSSGEQYF. As DNA, the CDR3 is TGTGCCTCCCGACAGGGAAGTTCCGGCGAGCAGTACTTC.

The chain recombines TRBV25-1 with TRBJ2-7; 9 nucleotides line up with TRBD2. The CDR3 contains 15 residues. With 4 bases clipped from V and 0 bases from J, the junction kept 4 bases outside the gene matches. Germline loops: CDR1 MGHDK, CDR2 SYGVNS. As DNA, the CDR3 is TGTGCCAGCAGTGGAGCGGGAGGCAACTCCTACGAGCAGTACTTC. It encodes CASSGAGGNSYEQYF.

The chain couples TRBV7-6 to TRBJ2-2; TRBD1 matches at 7 bases. Germline-derived CDR1 and CDR2 are SGHVS and FNYEAQ. The CDR3 loop spans 15 amino acids. With V trimmed by 5 bases and J by 3 bases, 6 bases remained unmatched. This CDR3 reads CASSPRQGDTGELFF. For the CDR3, the DNA is TGTGCCAGCAGCCCGCGACAGGGAGACACCGGGGAGCTGTTTTTT.

The chain recombines TRBV27 with TRBJ2-1; D gene uncertain. This CDR3 is 13 amino acids long. V lost 6 bases, J lost 3 bases, and 9 bases lay in between. Germline V gives CDR1 MNHEY, CDR2 SMNVEV (reference sequence). This CDR3 reads CASSASVYNEQFF. The CDR3 nucleotides are TGTGCCAGCAGCGCCAGCGTCTACAATGAGCAGTTCTTC.

This chain uses TRBV3-1 (or the pseudogene TRBV3-2) with TRBJ2-5; 7 bases are shared with TRBD2. This CDR3 is 11 amino acids long. The germline gives CDR1 LGHDT, CDR2 YNNKEL (reference sequence). V was clipped by 8 bases and J by 14 bases; unmatched bases: 11. The chain's CDR3 is CASSPGLGCYF. The CDR3 DNA reads TGTGCCAGCTCACCCGGACTAGGGTGTTACTTC.

This clone was observed a single time. This chain joins TRBV30 and TRBJ2-1; 12 bases line up with TRBD2. Germline CDR1 reads GTSNPN; CDR2 reads SVGIG (reference sequence). V was pared by 3 bases and J by 4 bases, with 10 bases of the junction left unmatched. This CDR3 spans 17 amino acids. The chain's CDR3 is CAWRRYWTSGEYNEQFF. The CDR3 DNA is TGTGCCTGGAGGCGGTACTGGACTAGCGGGGAGTACAATGAGCAGTTCTTC.

This clone was found once. The chain couples TRBV7-9 to TRBJ2-7; 12 bases match TRBD2. Losses at the gene ends were 5 bases for V and 2 bases for J; bases not matched to a gene: 16. CDR3 length equals 19 residues. Germline V gene lookup returns CDR1 SEHNR and CDR2 FQNEAQ (reference sequence). CDR3: CASSPHSAKLAGGPYEQYF. CDR3 nucleotides: TGTGCCAGCAGCCCCCACTCGGCAAAACTAGCGGGAGGACCCTACGAGCAGTACTTC.

V gene TRBV10-3 combines with J gene TRBJ1-4, with 8 bases aligning to TRBD1. This CDR3 has 12 residues. The V gene end was trimmed by 4 bases and the J gene end by 8 bases; junction bases not matched to a gene: 0. Per the germline V gene, CDR1 is ENHRY and CDR2 is SYGVKD. The CDR3 protein is CAISAGGEKLFF. The DNA of the CDR3 is TGTGCCATCAGTGCAGGGGGCGAAAAACTGTTTTTT.

This chain joins TRBV19 and TRBJ1-6, with 7 bases that match TRBD1. J gave up 8 bases and V 5 bases, and 9 bases lay outside the gene matches. The CDR3 length is 15 residues. Germline loops: CDR1 LNHDA, CDR2 SQIVND (reference sequence). The CDR3 here is CASSPGGTAHSPLHF. CDR3 DNA: TGTGCCAGTAGTCCCGGAGGGACAGCCCATTCACCCCTCCACTTT.

This chain uses TRBV5-1 with TRBJ2-2, with 11 positions matching TRBD1. This CDR3 has 15 amino acids. Trimming cost V 3 bases and J 3 bases; bases outside gene matches: 1. Germline CDR1 reads SGHRS; CDR2 reads YFSETQ. CDR3 protein: CASSWTGGDTGELFF. CDR3 nucleotide sequence: TGCGCCAGCAGCTGGACAGGGGGCGACACCGGGGAGCTGTTTTTT.